Following are 21 T cell receptor beta chains from one sample sequenced in a study of T cells after yellow fever vaccination. TCRdb re-called the 5' RACE reads through MiXCR, storing one row per CDR3 protein. The profile covers around 46,000 distinct CDR3 sequences, with less than 9% appearing a single time and over 25% taken by the ten largest. The sample consisted of CD8+ T cells sorted from PBMCs, taken roughly 15 days after the first yellow fever vaccination. The receptors originated from a man aged 18 to 30 who received the YFV17D yellow fever vaccine.

This clonotype occurred many times. This rearrangement joins TRBV27 to TRBJ2-5; D is perhaps TRBD2 (6 bases). The CDR3 covers 14 residues. The germline V gene has CDR1 MNHEY and CDR2 SMNVEV (reference sequence). The V gene lost 7 bases and the J gene lost 2 bases, with 14 bases spanning the gap. DNA for the CDR3: TGTGCCAGCAAAACAATAGCGGTACAAGAGACCCAGTACTTC. As protein: CASKTIAVQETQYF.

This clonotype was recorded many times. The rearrangement links TRBV7-2 to TRBJ2-3, with 9 bases that match TRBD2. Germline CDR1 and CDR2: SGHTA and FQGNSA. This CDR3 contains 16 residues. V dropped 3 bases and J dropped 3; count of bases not matched to a gene: 7. The DNA of the CDR3 is TGTGCCAGCAGCTTGTGGGGCGGGGGGGCTACAGATACGCAGTATTTT. It specifies CASSLWGGGATDTQYF.

This clonotype was counted many times. The gene calls are TRBV11-2 and TRBJ2-7; TRBD1 matches 8 bases. The CDR3 extends over 16 amino acids. CDR1 and CDR2 from the germline V gene are SGHAT and FQNNGV. Trimming cost V 3 bases and J 2 bases; bases outside gene matches: 9. As DNA, the CDR3 is TGTGCCAGCAGCTTGGGAAGGGACAGGATCCCCTACGAGCAGTACTTC. Translating it yields CASSLGRDRIPYEQYF. Looking up the rest from reference TRBV11-2 and TRBJ2-7 gives the full variable domain: EAGVAQSPRYKIIEKRQSVAFWCNPISGHATLYWYQQILGQGPKLLIQFQNNGVVDDSQLPKDRFSAERLKGVDSTLKIQPAKLEDSAVYLCASSLGRDRIPYEQYFGPGTRLTVT.

This clonotype came up many times. The chain recombines TRBV2 with TRBJ1-1; D ambiguous. The CDR3 spans 16 residues. With 7 bases removed from V and 0 bases from J, the gap between germline ends came to 18 bases. Germline V lookup: CDR1 SNHLY, CDR2 FYNNEI. The CDR3 coding sequence is TGTGCCAGCACCTCAGAAATTGAGGACTTGAACACTGAAGCTTTCTTT. Residues: CASTSEIEDLNTEAFF. The whole variable domain, remainder taken from reference TRBV2 and TRBJ1-1, is EPEVTQTPSHQVTQMGQEVILRCVPISNHLYFYWYRQILGQKVEFLVSFYNNEISEKSEIFDDQFSVERPDGSNFTLKIRSTKLEDSAMYFCASTSEIEDLNTEAFFGQGTRLTVV.

The sample holds many counts of this clonotype. V gene TRBV12-3 or TRBV12-4 combines with J gene TRBJ2-3, with D hard to call. The CDR3 spans 13 residues. With 6 bases removed from V and 6 bases from J, the gap between germline ends came to 13 bases. The CDR3 loop is CASSPDPADTQYF. For the CDR3, the DNA is TGTGCCAGCAGCCCCGACCCGGCGGATACGCAGTATTTT.

This clonotype has a handful of counts. The chain combines TRBV7-9 with TRBJ2-3; D remains ambiguous. The CDR3 runs to 16 residues. In germline, CDR1 is SEHNR, CDR2 FQNEAQ (reference sequence). V gave up 6 bases and J gave up 6 bases, with 22 bases separating them. The CDR3 loop reads CASSSWRQREVDTQYF. CDR3 coding DNA: TGTGCCAGCAGTAGTTGGCGGCAACGCGAGGTGGATACGCAGTATTTT.

This clonotype was recorded many times. This chain uses TRBV12-3 or TRBV12-4 with TRBJ1-1, with D possibly TRBD1 on 5 matching bases. Trimming removed 6 bases at V and 5 bases at J, with 22 bases between. The CDR3 is 16 residues long. The CDR3 reads CASREPGRPPGTEAFF. The CDR3 region has the DNA TGTGCCAGCAGGGAACCGGGACGCCCGCCGGGGACTGAAGCTTTCTTT.

This clonotype was observed at least ten times. The CDR3: CSARDGDRGNYGYTF. The CDR3, as DNA: TGCAGTGCTAGAGATGGGGACAGGGGAAACTATGGCTACACCTTC. The chain combines TRBV20-1 with TRBJ1-2, with 10 nucleotides matching TRBD1. CDR1 is DFQATT and CDR2 is SNEGSKA in the germline V gene (reference sequence). V was pared by 0 bases and J by 2 bases, with 3 bases of the junction left unmatched. CDR3 size: 15 residues.

Many counts were recorded for this clonotype. This CDR3 is CASSRTGEEQYF. The CDR3 DNA is TGTGCCAGCAGCCGAACAGGTGAAGAGCAGTACTTC. The genes are TRBV7-9 and TRBJ2-7, with D possibly being TRBD1 (5 bases). CDR1 is SEHNR and CDR2 is FQNEAQ in the germline V gene (reference sequence). This CDR3 is 12 amino acids long. V was clipped by 5 bases and J by 7 bases, with 12 bases between them. Full variable domain (missing parts from reference TRBV7-9 and TRBJ2-7): DTGVSQNPRHKITKRGQNVTFRCDPISEHNRLYWYRQTLGQGPEFLTYFQNEAQLEKSRLLSDRFSAERPKGSFSTLEIQRTEQGDSAMYLCASSRTGEEQYFGPGTRLTVT.

The chain is built from TRBV12-3 or TRBV12-4 and TRBJ1-5; D is undetermined. V lost 4 bases to trimming and J lost 1 base, with 8 bases between them. This CDR3 is built from 14 residues. The CDR3 DNA follows: TGTGCCAGCAGTTCCCTAGGAAGCAATCAGCCCCAGCATTTT. Translated: CASSSLGSNQPQHF.

Regarding this clonotype: A much larger clone is a single base away; this may be a read error. The V and J genes are TRBV27 and TRBJ1-5, with 8 bases matching TRBD1. The length of the CDR3 is 15 residues. Per germline, CDR1 MNHEY and CDR2 SMNVEV (reference sequence). As DNA, the CDR3 is TGTGCCAGCAGACCTGGGACAGGTTTCAATCAGCCCCATCATTTT. Its translation is CASRPGTGFNQPHHF.

This clonotype was seen at least ten times. The chain links TRBV27 to TRBJ2-2, with 7 bases matching TRBD1. Germline lookup yields CDR1 MNHEY and CDR2 SMNVEV (reference sequence). V was clipped by 5 bases and J by 6 bases; unmatched bases: 6. The CDR3 runs to 14 residues. For the CDR3, the DNA is TGTGCCAGCAGTATCGGGACAGTGGCCGGGGAGCTGTTTTTT. Amino acids: CASSIGTVAGELFF.

In this sample, this clonotype turned up many times. The V gene is TRBV4-1, the J gene TRBJ1-5; D gene uncertain. Trimming took 3 bases from V and 7 from J, leaving 10 bases between them. CDR3 length: 13 amino acids. The germline CDR1 and CDR2 sequences are MGHRA and YSYEKL. The CDR3 sequence: CASSQVTEQPQHF. In nucleotides, the CDR3 is TGCGCCAGCAGCCAGGTTACAGAGCAGCCCCAGCATTTT.

This clonotype was counted many times. The chain carries TRBV20-1 and TRBJ2-7, with D possibly TRBD2 on 5 matching bases. The CDR3 spans 12 residues. Trimming stripped 6 bases from V and 6 bases from J, with 15 bases between. The germline V gene encodes CDR1 DFQATT and CDR2 SNEGSKA (reference sequence). CDR3 amino acids: CSASGTAAEQYF. The CDR3 nucleotides are TGCAGTGCCTCGGGAACCGCGGCCGAGCAGTACTTC.

This clonotype was seen repeatedly, ten times or more. The junction differs from germline at one of its ends, possibly a read error. The chain joins TRBV7-9 to TRBJ2-1; 9 positions match TRBD2. This CDR3 contains 12 residues. The germline V gene encodes CDR1 SEHNR and CDR2 FQNEAQ (reference sequence). CDR3 sequence reads: CASSVAGAEQFF. CDR3 nucleotides: TGTGCCAGCAGCGTAGCGGGGGCTGAGCAGTTCTTC.

This clonotype was seen a few times. The genes are TRBV13 and TRBJ1-3; 9 bases are shared with TRBD1. The CDR3 runs to 15 residues. Germline CDR1 is PRHDT and CDR2 is FYEKMQ (reference sequence). The J segment lost 5 bases and the V segment lost 5 bases, leaving 7 bases of the junction unmatched. The CDR3 reads CASSRTDRGRNTIYF. The CDR3 region has the DNA TGTGCCAGCAGCCGAACGGACAGGGGAAGAAACACCATATATTTT.

In its sample, this clonotype was seen many times. The chain employs TRBV12-3 or TRBV12-4 and TRBJ2-7, with 11 positions matching TRBD2. V lost 5 bases, J lost 5 bases, and 5 bases stayed unmatched. This CDR3 comprises 14 residues. CDR3 amino acids: CASSRSGGANEQYV. The CDR3 nucleotides are TGTGCCAGCAGTCGTAGCGGGGGGGCTAACGAGCAGTACGTC.

This clonotype has a count of ten or more. This chain uses TRBV7-9 with TRBJ1-1; 7 nucleotides match TRBD1. CDR3 length equals 14 residues. V was pared by 5 bases and J by 3 bases, with 6 bases of the junction left unmatched. Looked up from germline, CDR1 is SEHNR and CDR2 is FQNEAQ (reference sequence). The DNA for the CDR3 is TGTGCCAGCAGCCCCGTCCAGGGGGACACTGAAGCTTTCTTT. It yields the protein CASSPVQGDTEAFF. Full variable domain (remainder filled in from reference TRBV7-9 and TRBJ1-1): DTGVSQNPRHKITKRGQNVTFRCDPISEHNRLYWYRQTLGQGPEFLTYFQNEAQLEKSRLLSDRFSAERPKGSFSTLEIQRTEQGDSAMYLCASSPVQGDTEAFFGQGTRLTVV.

V is TRBV5-6 and J is TRBJ2-1, with D possibly called TRBD1 or TRBD2 (5 bases each). Germline CDR1 reads SGHDT; CDR2 reads YYEEEE. The CDR3 runs to 13 residues. V lost 7 bases and J lost 8, with 16 bases in between. This CDR3 is CASLGTRWDEQFF. DNA for the CDR3: TGTGCCAGCTTAGGGACCAGGTGGGATGAGCAGTTCTTC.

This clonotype was seen many times. V and J are TRBV5-5 and TRBJ1-2; TRBD1 agrees at 7 bases. Germline-derived CDR1 and CDR2 are SGHKS and YYEKEE (reference sequence). V gave up 2 bases and J gave up 3 bases; unmatched junction bases: 13. CDR3 size: 17 residues. CDR3 in amino acids: CASSFAQGEVPDYGYTF. CDR3 nucleotides: TGTGCCAGCAGCTTTGCCCAGGGGGAAGTGCCGGACTATGGCTACACCTTC. The full variable domain, completed using reference TRBV5-5 and TRBJ1-2, is DAGVTQSPTHLIKTRGQQVTLRCSPISGHKSVSWYQQVLGQGPQFIFQYYEKEERGRGNFPDRFSARQFPNYSSELNVNALLLGDSALYLCASSFAQGEVPDYGYTFGSGTRLTVV.

This clonotype has a handful of counts. The chain uses TRBV5-1 and TRBJ1-6; 10 positions match TRBD1. Looked up from germline, CDR1 is SGHRS and CDR2 is YFSETQ. V gave up 6 bases and J gave up 12 bases; unmatched junction bases: 9. The CDR3 contains 14 residues. Here the CDR3 reads CASTSGQGTEPLHF. CDR3 nucleotides: TGCGCCAGCACCTCGGGACAGGGGACAGAACCCCTCCACTTT.